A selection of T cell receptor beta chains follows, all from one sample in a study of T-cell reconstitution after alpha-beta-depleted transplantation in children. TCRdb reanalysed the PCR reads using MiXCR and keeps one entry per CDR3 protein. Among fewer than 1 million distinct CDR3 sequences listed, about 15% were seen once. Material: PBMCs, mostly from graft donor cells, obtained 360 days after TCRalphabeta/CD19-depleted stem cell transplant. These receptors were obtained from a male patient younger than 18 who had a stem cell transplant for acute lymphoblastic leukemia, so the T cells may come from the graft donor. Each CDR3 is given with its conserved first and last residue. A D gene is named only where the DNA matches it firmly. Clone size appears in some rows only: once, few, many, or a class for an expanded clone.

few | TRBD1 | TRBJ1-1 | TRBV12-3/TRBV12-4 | CASSYPGGQGPEAFF | TGTGCCAGCAGTTACCCCGGGGGACAGGGGCCTGAAGCTTTCTTT
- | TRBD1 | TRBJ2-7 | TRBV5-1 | CASSSGQGVDHEQYF | TGCGCCAGCAGCTCGGGACAGGGGGTCGACCACGAGCAGTACTTC
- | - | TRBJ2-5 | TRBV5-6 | CASSLGARQETQYF | TGTGCCAGCAGCTTAGGCGCCAGGCAAGAGACCCAGTACTTC
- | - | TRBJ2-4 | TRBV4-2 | CASSQHRGAAAKNIQYF | TGTGCCAGCAGCCAACATCGCGGGGCGGCAGCCAAAAACATTCAGTACTTC
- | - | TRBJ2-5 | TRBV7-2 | CASSLVLLGGETQYF | TGTGCCAGCAGCTTAGTTCTCCTGGGTGGGGAGACCCAGTACTTC
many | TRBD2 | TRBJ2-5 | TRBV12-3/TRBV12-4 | CASSILAVETQYF | TGTGCCAGCAGTATCCTAGCGGTAGAGACCCAGTACTTC
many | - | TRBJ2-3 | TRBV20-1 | CSSYPDTQYF | TGCAGTTCCTACCCTGATACGCAGTATTTT
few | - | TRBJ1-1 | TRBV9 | CASSVVGARNTEAFF | TGTGCCAGCAGCGTAGTAGGGGCCCGGAACACTGAAGCTTTCTTT
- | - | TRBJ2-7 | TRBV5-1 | CASSLSQGRYEQYF | TGCGCCAGCAGCTTGAGCCAGGGGAGGTACGAGCAGTACTTC
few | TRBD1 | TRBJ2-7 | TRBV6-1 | CASRGKTGDVYEQYF | TGTGCCAGCAGAGGGAAAACAGGGGATGTCTACGAGCAGTACTTC
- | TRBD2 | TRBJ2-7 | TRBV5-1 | CASSLGSNWRTSASYEQYF | TGCGCCAGCAGCTTGGGGTCGAATTGGAGGACTAGCGCCTCCTACGAGCAGTACTTC
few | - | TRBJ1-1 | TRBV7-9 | CASSLAAALNTEAFF | TGTGCCAGCAGCTTGGCGGCGGCCTTGAACACTGAAGCTTTCTTT
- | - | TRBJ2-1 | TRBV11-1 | CASSGWEVHNEQFF | TGTGCCAGCAGCGGGTGGGAGGTACACAATGAGCAGTTCTTC
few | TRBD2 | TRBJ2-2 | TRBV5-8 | CASSFRLAETGELFF | TGTGCCAGCAGCTTTAGGCTAGCGGAGACCGGGGAGCTGTTTTTT
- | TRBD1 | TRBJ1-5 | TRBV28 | CASLPFSGTGYQPQHF | TGTGCCAGCCTCCCTTTCTCCGGGACAGGGTATCAGCCCCAGCATTTT
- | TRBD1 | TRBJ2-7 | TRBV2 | CASRPGQANYEQYF | TGTGCCAGCAGGCCGGGACAGGCAAATTACGAGCAGTACTTC
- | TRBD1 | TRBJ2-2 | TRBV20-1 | CSASKGAIVGELFF | TGCAGTGCTAGTAAGGGGGCGATTGTCGGGGAGCTGTTTTTT
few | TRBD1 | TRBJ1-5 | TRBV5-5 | CASSLVSHRGNQPQHF | TGTGCCAGCAGCTTGGTGTCCCACAGGGGGAATCAGCCCCAGCATTTT
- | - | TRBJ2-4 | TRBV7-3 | CASSLMGRTKLNIQYF | TGTGCCAGCAGCTTAATGGGGCGCACAAAATTAAACATTCAGTACTTC
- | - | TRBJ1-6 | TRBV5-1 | CASSLPTDNSPLHF | TGCGCCAGCAGCTTGCCGACAGATAATTCACCCCTCCACTTT
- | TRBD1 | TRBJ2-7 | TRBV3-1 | CASSNLGQAYYEQYF | TGTGCCAGCAGCAACCTTGGACAGGCCTACTACGAGCAGTACTTC
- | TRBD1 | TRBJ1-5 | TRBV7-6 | CASSLEPGTGAYSNQPQHF | TGTGCCAGCAGCTTAGAGCCCGGGACAGGAGCGTATAGCAATCAGCCCCAGCATTTT
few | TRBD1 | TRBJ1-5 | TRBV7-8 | CASGGGGDFQPQHF | TGTGCCAGCGGCGGAGGGGGCGACTTTCAGCCCCAGCATTTT
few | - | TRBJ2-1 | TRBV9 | CASSVGRPSYNEQFF | TGTGCCAGCAGCGTAGGTCGCCCTTCTTACAATGAGCAGTTCTTC
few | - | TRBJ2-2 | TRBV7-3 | CASRGQGAGTGELFF | TGTGCCAGCAGGGGTCAGGGTGCGGGAACCGGGGAGCTGTTTTTT
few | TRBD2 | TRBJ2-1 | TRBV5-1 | CASQSGRTYNEQFF | TGCGCCAGCCAGAGCGGGAGGACCTACAATGAGCAGTTCTTC
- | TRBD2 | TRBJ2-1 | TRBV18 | CASSSSLAAAVDEQFF | TGTGCCAGCTCGTCTTCACTAGCGGCAGCTGTGGATGAGCAGTTCTTC
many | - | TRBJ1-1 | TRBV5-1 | CASSPPRGNTEAFF | TGCGCCAGCAGCCCACCGAGGGGGAACACTGAAGCTTTCTTT
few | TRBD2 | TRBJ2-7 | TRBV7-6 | CASSSYWTRSYYEQYF | TGTGCCAGCAGCTCCTACTGGACTAGGTCTTACTACGAGCAGTACTTC
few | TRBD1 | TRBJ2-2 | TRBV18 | CASSPLGTGTGELFF | TGTGCCAGCTCACCTCTTGGGACAGGCACCGGGGAGCTGTTTTTT
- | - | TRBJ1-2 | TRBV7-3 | CASAPAWSGANYGYTF | TGTGCCAGCGCCCCGGCGTGGTCAGGGGCTAACTATGGCTACACCTTC
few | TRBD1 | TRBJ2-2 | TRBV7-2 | CASSLTGTYNTGELFF | TGTGCCAGCAGCTTGACAGGGACCTACAACACCGGGGAGCTGTTTTTT
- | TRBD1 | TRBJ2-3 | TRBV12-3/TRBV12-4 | CASSFGTGFKRTDTQYF | TGTGCCAGCAGTTTCGGGACAGGGTTCAAGCGCACAGATACGCAGTATTTT
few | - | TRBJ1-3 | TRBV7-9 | CASSSRGGGNTIYF | TGTGCCAGCAGCTCGAGGGGAGGCGGAAACACCATATATTTT
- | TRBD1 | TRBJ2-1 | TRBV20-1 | CSASGGFYNEQFF | TGCAGTGCCTCAGGGGGCTTCTACAATGAGCAGTTCTTC
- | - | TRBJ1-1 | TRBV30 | CAWSIRGDTEAFF | TGTGCCTGGAGTATTAGGGGGGACACTGAAGCTTTCTTT
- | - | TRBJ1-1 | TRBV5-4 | CASSLSREAFF | TGTGCCAGCAGCTTGTCTAGAGAAGCTTTCTTT
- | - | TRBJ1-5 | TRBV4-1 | CASSQGSLGVRSNQPQHF | TGCGCCAGCAGCCAAGGGTCCTTGGGCGTTAGGAGCAATCAGCCCCAGCATTTT
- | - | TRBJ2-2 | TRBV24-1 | CATSSGDAGELFF | TGTGCCACCAGTAGTGGGGACGCCGGGGAGCTGTTTTTT
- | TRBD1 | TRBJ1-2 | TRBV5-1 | CASSLAGQAYGYTF | TGCGCCAGCAGCTTGGCGGGACAGGCCTATGGCTACACCTTC
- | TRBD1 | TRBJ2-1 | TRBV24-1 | CATGGQGIYNEQFF | TGTGCCACCGGCGGACAGGGTATCTACAATGAGCAGTTCTTC
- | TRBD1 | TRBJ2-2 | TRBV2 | CASSEPRGLGTGELFF | TGTGCCAGCAGTGAACCCAGGGGGCTGGGGACCGGGGAGCTGTTTTTT
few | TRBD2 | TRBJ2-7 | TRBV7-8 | CASSRLAGVMSYEQYF | TGTGCCAGCAGCCGACTAGCGGGAGTAATGTCCTACGAGCAGTACTTC
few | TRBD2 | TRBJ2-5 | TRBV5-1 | CASSSRLARETQYF | TGCGCCAGCAGCTCTAGACTAGCCCGAGAGACCCAGTACTTC
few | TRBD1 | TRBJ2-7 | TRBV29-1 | CSVQGVREQYF | TGCAGCGTGCAGGGGGTGCGCGAGCAGTACTTC
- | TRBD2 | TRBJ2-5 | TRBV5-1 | CASSLDPGLAGLQETQYF | TGCGCCAGCAGCTTAGACCCTGGACTAGCGGGATTACAAGAGACCCAGTACTTC
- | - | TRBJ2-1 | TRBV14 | CASSQLYGRANEQFF | TGTGCCAGCAGCCAACTTTATGGACGCGCCAATGAGCAGTTCTTC
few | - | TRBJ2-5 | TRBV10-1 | CASSESGVEETQYF | TGCGCCAGCAGTGAGTCAGGGGTAGAAGAGACCCAGTACTTC
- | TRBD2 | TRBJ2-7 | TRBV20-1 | CSAKTSGGAYEQYF | TGCAGTGCCAAAACTAGCGGGGGCGCCTACGAGCAGTACTTC
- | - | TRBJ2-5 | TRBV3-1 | CASSQAHGSETQYF | TGTGCCAGCAGCCAAGCCCATGGGAGTGAGACCCAGTACTTC
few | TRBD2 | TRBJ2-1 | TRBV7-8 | CASSFRTSNEQFF | TGTGCCAGCAGCTTTCGGACTAGCAATGAGCAGTTCTTC
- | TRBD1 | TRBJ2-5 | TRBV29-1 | CSVGRQGAETQYF | TGCAGCGTAGGTAGACAGGGGGCAGAGACCCAGTACTTC
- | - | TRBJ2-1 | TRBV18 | CASSIGLQGNEQFF | TGTGCCAGCTCAATTGGGTTACAGGGCAATGAGCAGTTCTTC